Each of the 20 T cell receptor beta chains below was sequenced from the same sample in a study of CD8+CD57+ T cells in acquired aplastic anemia (dated by TCRdb to 2017 to 2018). Reads for this sample came from an Illumina HiSeq 2000. Profiling of TCR beta VDJ combinations and CDR3 sequences used genomic DNA as the template. TCRdb ran its own pipeline on the public reads, namely fastp trimming at Q25 and MiXCR clone calling, and kept in-frame beta chains. Rows merge per CDR3 protein into single entries with the most common DNA and genes. In all, the sample holds 150,000 to 200,000 distinct CDR3 sequences, and around three fifths of those were seen once. Of the sample, 40% to 55% is held by the ten largest clones. Sequencing was carried out using sorted CD4+, CD8+, or CD8+CD57+ T cells (not recorded which) from PBMCs. The receptor set was obtained from a human donor with severe aplastic anemia or a healthy control (not recorded which).

The rearrangement joins TRBV7-6 to TRBJ2-5; weak D call: TRBD1 (5 bases). The V end was cut by 7 bases, the J end by 2 bases, with 14 bases between. The V gene's germline CDR1 is SGHVS and CDR2 FNYEAQ. CDR3 length: 14 amino acids. The CDR3 here is CASTIDRAQETQYF. DNA for the CDR3: TGTGCCAGCACCATTGACAGAGCACAAGAGACCCAGTACTTC.

V is TRBV5-1 and J is TRBJ2-1, with 10 positions matching TRBD2. The CDR3 totals 15 residues. Germline V gene lookup returns CDR1 SGHRS and CDR2 YFSETQ. The trim removed 8 bases at V and 8 bases at J, leaving 13 bases unmatched. The CDR3 sequence: CASSTSGTSEYEQFF. The CDR3 DNA sequence: TGCGCCAGTAGCACATCCGGGACTAGCGAGTATGAGCAGTTCTTC.

This chain links TRBV10-3 with TRBJ2-2; TRBD2 agrees at 9 bases. Germline-derived CDR1 and CDR2 are ENHRY and SYGVKD. The CDR3 extends over 14 amino acids. With 11 bases clipped from V and 4 bases from J, the junction kept 8 bases outside the gene matches. In DNA form, the CDR3 reads TGTGCCCCCCGGCGGGAGGGCCCCACCGGGGAGCTGTTTTTT. Translated, it gives CAPRREGPTGELFF.

This chain joins TRBV25-1 and TRBJ2-7; D is possibly TRBD1 (5 bases). Germline V CDR1 and CDR2: MGHDK, SYGVNS. This CDR3 is 16 amino acids long. V was trimmed by 5 bases and J by 3 bases, leaving 20 bases between them. CDR3 loop: CASSPPPGKGIYEQYF. The CDR3 bases are TGTGCCAGCAGTCCCCCCCCAGGGAAGGGGATCTACGAGCAGTACTTC.

The chain recombines TRBV7-9 with TRBJ2-7; 10 nucleotides agree with TRBD2. CDR1 and CDR2 (germline): SEHNR, FQNEAQ (reference sequence). Germline trimming cut 0 bases from V and 0 bases from J; bases unmatched to any gene: 8. This CDR3 contains 18 residues. DNA for the CDR3: TGTGCCAGCAGCTTAGCGCTCGATTCTAGCGGGAGCTCCTACGAGCAGTACTTC. This translates into CASSLALDSSGSSYEQYF.

V is TRBV9 and J is TRBJ2-2; 7 bases line up with TRBD2. CDR3 length: 14 amino acids. With V trimmed by 0 bases and J by 7 bases, 3 bases remained unmatched. Germline CDR1 SGDLS, CDR2 YYNGEE. The CDR3 DNA follows: TGTGCCAGCAGCGTAGATCCGGGAGGCGGGGAGCTGTTTTTT. Amino acids: CASSVDPGGGELFF.

The chain links TRBV29-1 to TRBJ1-2; D not resolved. The CDR3 extends over 9 amino acids. Trimming shortened V by 1 base and J by 7 bases, and 1 base separated the two germline ends. Per the germline V gene, CDR1 is SQVTM and CDR2 is ANQGSEA. The CDR3 region has the DNA TGCAGCGTTGAAGGTGGCTACACCTTC. Its translation: CSVEGGYTF.

This clonotype is a singleton in its sample. The J gene is TRBJ2-2, the V gene TRBV24-1; D assignment may be TRBD1 or TRBD2 (6 bases each). V lost 4 bases and J lost 3, with 11 bases in between. The CDR3 totals 15 residues. The germline gives CDR1 KGHDR, CDR2 SFDVKD. The CDR3 coding sequence is TGTGCCACCAGTGAAGGGGGGCGCGACACCGGGGAGCTGTTTTTT. The encoded protein is CATSEGGRDTGELFF.

On this clonotype: The junction departs from germline at one end; a sequencing error may be responsible. The V gene is TRBV5-1, the J gene TRBJ2-5; D is unresolved. CDR3 length: 12 residues. The germline V gene encodes CDR1 SGHRS and CDR2 YFSETQ. The CDR3: CASSLSKETQYF. CDR3 sequence (DNA): TGTGCCAGCAGCTTGAGCAAAGAGACCCAGTACTTC.

Note on this clonotype: Mismatch with germline at one junction end may stem from a read error. The chain carries TRBV10-1 and TRBJ2-7, with D possibly being TRBD1 (6 bases). CDR3 size: 11 residues. Per the germline V gene, CDR1 is WNHNN and CDR2 is SYGVQD (reference sequence). The CDR3 sequence is CAGSDQGKQYF. CDR3 coding DNA: TGCGCCGGCAGTGATCAGGGGAAGCAGTACTTC.

The V call is TRBV15, the J call TRBJ1-4, with D perhaps TRBD1 (5 bases). The CDR3 is made up of 14 amino acids. CDR1 and CDR2 from the germline V gene are LNHNV and YYDKDF (reference sequence). Trimming pared 4 bases from V and 8 bases from J, leaving 14 bases between. CDR3: CATSTGTEGEKLFF. The CDR3, as DNA: TGTGCCACCAGCACTGGGACCGAGGGGGAAAAACTGTTTTTT.

This clonotype turned up a few times. The CDR3 sequence: CASSLGDGSYEQYF. In DNA, the CDR3 is TGTGCCAGCAGCTTGGGGGACGGTTCCTACGAGCAGTACTTC. The chain employs TRBV5-8 and TRBJ2-7, with D perhaps TRBD1 or TRBD2 (5 bases each). V lost 0 bases, J lost 1 base, and 8 bases lay in between. The length of the CDR3 is 14 residues. Looked up from germline, CDR1 is SGHTS and CDR2 is YDEGEE.

The genes are TRBV5-1 and TRBJ2-7; 8 positions match TRBD1. The ends lost 0 bases at V and 5 bases at J; junction bases unmatched: 4. Germline loops: CDR1 SGHRS, CDR2 YFSETQ. This CDR3 spans 14 amino acids. For the CDR3, the DNA is TGCGCCAGCAGCTTGGGGACAGGGCGAGACGAGCAGTACTTC. Its translation: CASSLGTGRDEQYF.

The V call is TRBV2, the J call TRBJ2-7; D is uncertain. CDR1 and CDR2 from the germline V gene are SNHLY and FYNNEI. The CDR3 consists of 13 residues. With 6 bases removed from V and 2 bases from J, the gap between germline ends came to 11 bases. Here the CDR3 DNA reads TGTGCCAGCAGAAGACCGCAAACCTACGAGCAGTACTTC. It translates to CASRRPQTYEQYF.

This chain links TRBV9 with TRBJ2-3; TRBD2 agrees at 11 bases. The CDR3 spans 16 residues. V was pared by 5 bases and J by 4 bases, with 9 bases of the junction left unmatched. Germline V gene lookup returns CDR1 SGDLS and CDR2 YYNGEE. As DNA, the CDR3 is TGTGCCAGCAGTCAAAAACTAGCGGGGGCCGCAGATACGCAGTATTTT. This gives the protein CASSQKLAGAADTQYF. Looking up the rest from reference TRBV9 and TRBJ2-3 gives the full variable domain: DSGVTQTPKHLITATGQRVTLRCSPRSGDLSVYWYQQSLDQGLQFLIQYYNGEERAKGNILERFSAQQFPDLHSELNLSSLELGDSALYFCASSQKLAGAADTQYFGPGTRLTVL.

This clonotype was seen many times. The chain combines TRBV7-9 with TRBJ2-4; D perhaps matches TRBD2 (5 bases). The germline V and J ends were trimmed by 8 bases and 0 bases, with 32 bases remaining between them. CDR1 and CDR2 (germline): SEHNR, FQNEAQ (reference sequence). This CDR3 has 21 amino acids. The CDR3 region is CASGLSLVRTRQEIAKNIQYF. The CDR3 coding sequence is TGTGCCAGCGGACTCTCTCTCGTCCGGACCCGACAAGAAATAGCCAAAAACATTCAGTACTTC.

The V call is TRBV5-1, the J call TRBJ2-7; D is perhaps TRBD1 or TRBD2 (5 bases each). The CDR3 totals 17 residues. Trimming shortened V by 3 bases and J by 3 bases, and 22 bases separated the two germline ends. CDR1 and CDR2 from the germline V gene are SGHRS and YFSETQ. CDR3 sequence (DNA): TGCGCCAGCAGCTCTCCGATGGCGACGGGACGATTCTACGAGCAGTACTTC. It encodes CASSSPMATGRFYEQYF.

The rearrangement links TRBV9 to TRBJ2-2; D not resolved. V lost 0 bases and J lost 6, with 3 bases in between. This CDR3 region has 12 residues. In germline, CDR1 is SGDLS, CDR2 YYNGEE. The CDR3 spells CASSVAPGELFF. Here the CDR3 DNA reads TGTGCCAGCAGCGTAGCGCCCGGGGAGCTGTTTTTT.

This clonotype was observed many times. The gene calls are TRBV28 and TRBJ2-3, with 7 bases identical to TRBD2. Per germline, CDR1 MDHEN and CDR2 SYDVKM. CDR3 length: 14 residues. V shed 5 bases and J 0 bases; nucleotides not matched to a gene: 2. CDR3 amino acids: CASSQAGSTDTQYF. DNA for the CDR3: TGTGCCAGCAGTCAAGCGGGGAGCACAGATACGCAGTATTTT.

This clonotype has just a few counts. This may be a read error, as it is one base from a much larger clone. The rearrangement uses TRBV19 and TRBJ2-7; 10 positions match TRBD2. Germline CDR1 reads LNHDA; CDR2 reads SQIVND (reference sequence). CDR3 size: 14 residues. The DNA for the CDR3 is TGTGCCAGTAGTATAGGGACTAGCGGCTACGGGCAGTACTTC. Encoded protein: CASSIGTSGYGQYF.